These T cell receptor beta chains were read from a single sample in a study of a mutant IDH1 vaccine in newly diagnosed glioma. Profiled with immunoSEQ multiplex PCR; TCRdb holds only in-frame clones, not every one. Among roughly 69,000 clones listed, 85% to 90% were seen once. No antigens are known for them. The sequencing used PBMCs, collected from a glioma patient whose treatment included an IDH1 peptide vaccine. All receptors derive from a man aged 25-40 years with glioma. Both conserved end residues are part of each CDR3. D genes are given only for firm matches. Not all rows give a size; the values are once, few, many and, for expanded clones, a class.

j_call,v_call,clone_size,d_call,cdr3_nt,cdr3_aa
TRBJ1-2,TRBV6-7,-,TRBD1,TGTGCCAGCAGTTACTCTATCAGGGGGCGAGTCTATGGCTACACCTTC,CASSYSIRGRVYGYTF
TRBJ2-1,TRBV10-2,-,-,TGCGCCAGCAGACGGGAGCAGAGCTACAATGAGCAGTTCTTC,CASRREQSYNEQFF
TRBJ1-5,TRBV21-1,few,-,TGTGCCAGCACTGTCAGGAAAAGGGGCCACTCAACATATAGCAATCAGCCCCAGCATTTT,CASTVRKRGHSTYSNQPQHF
TRBJ1-2,TRBV6-1,few,-,TGTGCCAGCAGTGAAGTCGAGGTTAACTATGGCTACACCTTC,CASSEVEVNYGYTF
TRBJ2-3,TRBV14,few,-,TGTGCCAGCAGCCAGAGGGTTTTCACAGATACGCAGTATTTT,CASSQRVFTDTQYF
TRBJ1-2,TRBV28,-,TRBD1,TGTGCCAGCAGCTCCATAGGGACAGGAGTTTATGGCTACACCTTC,CASSSIGTGVYGYTF
TRBJ1-2,TRBV28,-,TRBD1,TGTGCCAGCAGTTTAGTCCGGACAGGGACAAATGGCTACACCTTC,CASSLVRTGTNGYTF
TRBJ2-7,TRBV11-3,-,-,TGTGCCAGCAGCTTAGACCATTATGACGGGGGGCTATCCTACGAGCAGTACTTC,CASSLDHYDGGLSYEQYF
TRBJ1-3,TRBV11-2,-,-,TGTGCCAGCAGCCTATCCCTCGTTCACGGAGGTGGAAACACCATATATTTT,CASSLSLVHGGGNTIYF
TRBJ1-2,TRBV7-2,-,-,TGTGCCAGCAGCTTAAGCCCAGGGGAAGGGTATGGCTACACCTTC,CASSLSPGEGYGYTF
TRBJ1-6,TRBV19,-,-,TGTGCCAGTAGTACGGGCAGGGCTCGAAATTCACCCCTCCACTTT,CASSTGRARNSPLHF
TRBJ1-2,TRBV27,-,-,TGTGCCAGCAGTCCCACCGCGGTCAACTATGGCTACACCTTC,CASSPTAVNYGYTF
TRBJ1-6,TRBV5-4,-,-,TGTGCCAGCAGCGGGGACAAGTCCTATAATTCACCCCTCCACTTT,CASSGDKSYNSPLHF
TRBJ2-7,TRBV28,-,-,TGTGCCAGCTTTCCCCCAGGGGTGCACGAGCAGTACTTC,CASFPPGVHEQYF
TRBJ1-6,TRBV5-6,-,-,TGTGCCAGCAGCGGGGACAAGTCCTATAATTCACCCCTCCACTTT,CASSGDKSYNSPLHF
TRBJ1-2,TRBV2,-,-,TGTGCCAGCACCGAGACCCAAGGAGGTGGCTATGGCTACACCTTC,CASTETQGGGYGYTF
TRBJ1-1,TRBV4-1,few,-,TGCGCCAGCAGCCAAGTTCCGATTCACACTGAAGCTTTCTTT,CASSQVPIHTEAFF
TRBJ2-7,TRBV6-5,-,TRBD1,TGTGCCGCCAGCCCGCGACAGGGGGCGCTTGAGCAGTACTTC,CAASPRQGALEQYF
TRBJ1-2,TRBV19,-,-,TGTGCCAGTAGCTTCTTCGCTCGGGTTGGGGAAGGCCATGGCTACACCTTC,CASSFFARVGEGHGYTF
TRBJ1-1,TRBV6-1,-,-,TGTGCCAGCAGTGACCCCAGAAGATCCCACACTGAAGCTTTCTTT,CASSDPRRSHTEAFF
TRBJ1-2,TRBV6-1,-,-,TGTGCCAGCAGTCCTATACCGGACAACTATGGCTACACCTTC,CASSPIPDNYGYTF
TRBJ2-1,TRBV28,-,-,TGTGCCAGCAGTTTATCCGGAAACAATGAGCAGTTCTTC,CASSLSGNNEQFF
TRBJ2-7,TRBV9,-,-,TGTGCCAGCAGCGTAGGGGGGACCCCCTACGAGCAGTACTTC,CASSVGGTPYEQYF
TRBJ2-1,TRBV2,-,TRBD2,TGTGCCAGCACCTCCCGGTGGACTAGTGGAGGTAGTGAGCAGTTCTTC,CASTSRWTSGGSEQFF
TRBJ1-2,TRBV7-3,-,-,TGTGCCAGCAGCTTAGGTCCAGGCTATGGCTACACCTTC,CASSLGPGYGYTF
TRBJ2-7,TRBV4-1,-,-,TGCGCCAGCAGCCTCGCGGACCGTCCTGAGTTCTACGAGCAGTACTTC,CASSLADRPEFYEQYF
TRBJ1-5,TRBV28,-,-,TGTGCCAGCAGAACAGGGAGGACAGTGGGTCAGCCCCAGCATTTT,CASRTGRTVGQPQHF
TRBJ1-2,TRBV6-1,-,-,TGTGCCAGCAGCTCGGGGCTTGGCTACACCTTC,CASSSGLGYTF
TRBJ1-6,TRBV27,-,-,TGTGCCAGCAGCCACAGGTGGGATGATTCACCCCTCCACTTT,CASSHRWDDSPLHF
TRBJ2-7,TRBV4-1,once,-,TGCGCCAGCAGTCAACTTCCGGGACGAGGGGCCTACGAGCAGTACTTC,CASSQLPGRGAYEQYF
TRBJ2-5,TRBV5-6,-,-,TGTGCCAGCAGCTTGACCGGGCCACAAGAGACCCAGTACTTC,CASSLTGPQETQYF
TRBJ2-7,TRBV5-1,once,TRBD1,TGCGCCAGCAGCCGAGGACAGGTAGCGTCCTACGAGCAGTACTTC,CASSRGQVASYEQYF
TRBJ1-6,TRBV30,-,TRBD1,TGTGCCTGGAGTAACAGGGGAGATTCACCCCTCCACTTT,CAWSNRGDSPLHF
TRBJ1-4,TRBV4-2,few,-,TGTGCCAGCAGCCAGGACCGGGGGTACGATGAAAAACTGTTTTTT,CASSQDRGYDEKLFF
TRBJ2-5,TRBV5-1,few,TRBD1,TGCGCCAGCAGCTCTACAGGGGGCCTACTTCAAGAGACCCAGTACTTC,CASSSTGGLLQETQYF